This T cell receptor beta chain was captured by sequencing in a study of T cell repertoires in cytomegalovirus infection. Study information: A matching HLA type, together with CMV infection, was signaled by public TCR beta signatures.

TCRdb reprocessed the reads via MiXCR and lists one record per CDR3 protein. The sample has approximately 160,000 distinct CDR3 sequences, 17% seen once; the top ten hold roughly a sixth. The germline V and J ends were trimmed by 5 bases and 1 base, with 11 bases remaining between them. CDR1 MNHEY and CDR2 SVGAGI come from the germline V gene. The CDR3 runs to 14 residues. V and J are TRBV6-5 and TRBJ1-1; maybe TRBD1 (5 bases). The sequencing sample was made of CD8+ T cells from PBMCs. This sequence was found in a human donor in good health (CMV status not recorded). Some clones in this sample may be carry-over from other donors' samples. CDR3 region: CASSARGGNTEAFF. For the CDR3, the DNA is TGTGCCAGCAGTGCGCGGGGGGGGAACACTGAAGCTTTCTTT.